What follows are 19 T cell receptor beta chains derived from one specimen sequenced in a study of shared clonotypes between healthy human individuals. TCRdb's copy holds only in-frame clones and misses some; the assay was immunoSEQ multiplex PCR. The top ten clones hold 1.5% to 2% of a sample with 550,000 to 850,000 clones, over 65% of them seen once. The specimen was memory CD4+ T cells sorted from blood. Regarding subset: CD45RA-negative fraction. Source of these receptors: a woman under 40 in good health.

This chain joins TRBV19 and TRBJ1-2, with no clear D. Per the germline V gene, CDR1 is LNHDA and CDR2 is SQIVND (reference sequence). This CDR3 region has 14 residues. V was shortened by 3 bases and J by 3 bases, with 11 bases between the two germline ends. The CDR3 sequence is CASSIVTDHYGYTF. The DNA of the CDR3 is TGTGCCAGTAGTATCGTTACAGATCACTATGGCTACACCTTC.

The V gene is TRBV14, the J gene TRBJ1-1, with a possible D match to TRBD1 (6 bases). This CDR3 is 16 amino acids long. The germline V gene has CDR1 SGHDN and CDR2 FVKESK. V gave up 4 bases and J gave up 4 bases, with 19 bases separating them. This chain's CDR3 is CASSPTRSTGRTEAFF. In DNA form, the CDR3 reads TGTGCCAGCAGCCCCACCCGATCGACAGGCCGCACTGAAGCTTTCTTT.

The V call is TRBV18, the J call TRBJ1-5; tentative D call: TRBD1 (5 bases). The V gene lost 6 bases and the J gene lost 4 bases, with 16 bases spanning the gap. The CDR3 loop spans 15 amino acids. Germline lookup yields CDR1 KGHSH and CDR2 LQKENI. CDR3 coding DNA: TGTGCCAGCTCTTTCTTGGGGCAGAAAAATCAGCCCCAGCATTTT. Its translation: CASSFLGQKNQPQHF.

This clone was seen only a few times. The chain joins TRBV6-5 to TRBJ2-7; D is perhaps TRBD1 or TRBD2 (6 bases each). CDR3 length: 15 amino acids. The germline V and J ends were trimmed by 6 bases and 7 bases, with 22 bases remaining between them. CDR1 is MNHEY, CDR2 SVGAGI, per germline. The CDR3 DNA is TGTGCCAGCAGAAATCCGGGGGCTTTGCTGAGGGAGCAGTACTTC. This gives the protein CASRNPGALLREQYF.

This sequence joins TRBV6-1 and TRBJ2-2; tentatively, D is TRBD2 (7 bases). Germline CDR1 reads MNHNS; CDR2 reads SASEGT. V lost 7 bases, J lost 1 base, and 13 bases lay in between. This CDR3 has 15 residues. The CDR3 coding sequence is TGTGCCAGCAACTTGGGGGGGCAGAACACCGGGGAGCTGTTTTTT. Translated, it gives CASNLGGQNTGELFF.

This clone was picked up a small number of times. This chain connects TRBV2 to TRBJ1-4; D call uncertain. Trimming stripped 2 bases from V and 8 bases from J, with 15 bases between. Germline V lookup: CDR1 SNHLY, CDR2 FYNNEI. The CDR3 is 15 amino acids. The CDR3 DNA sequence: TGTGCCAGCAGTGAATGGTCAGTAAGAAGGGAAAAACTGTTTTTT. This encodes CASSEWSVRREKLFF.

The chain has TRBV7-9 and TRBJ1-4, with D maybe TRBD1 (5 bases). The CDR3 consists of 14 residues. Germline lookup yields CDR1 SEHNR and CDR2 FQNEAQ (reference sequence). The V end lost 4 bases, the J end lost 7 bases, and 13 bases lay between the germline ends. Here the CDR3 DNA reads TGTGCCAGCAGCTACAGTACGGGGGGTGAAAAACTGTTTTTT. This translates into CASSYSTGGEKLFF. The variable domain in full, completed from reference TRBV7-9 and TRBJ1-4, reads DTGVSQNPRHKITKRGQNVTFRCDPISEHNRLYWYRQTLGQGPEFLTYFQNEAQLEKSRLLSDRFSAERPKGSFSTLEIQRTEQGDSAMYLCASSYSTGGEKLFFGSGTQLSVL.

CDR3 bases: TGCGCCAGCAGCCCGGACAGCCAGAATGAAAAACTGTTTTTT. Protein sequence: CASSPDSQNEKLFF. The rearrangement links TRBV5-1 to TRBJ1-4, with D perhaps TRBD1 (6 bases). The CDR3 extends over 14 amino acids. With 4 bases removed from V and 5 bases from J, the gap between germline ends came to 12 bases. Per germline, CDR1 SGHRS and CDR2 YFSETQ.

Written as DNA, the CDR3 is TGTGCCAGCGCGACAGGCGACGCTAATGAAAAACTGTTTTTT. It yields the protein CASATGDANEKLFF. The V and J genes are TRBV2 and TRBJ1-4, with D perhaps TRBD1 (6 bases). This CDR3 region has 14 residues. The germline V gene encodes CDR1 SNHLY and CDR2 FYNNEI. V was trimmed by 8 bases and J by 3 bases, leaving 13 bases between them.

In the case of this clone: Additional DNA sequences in this sample encode the identical CDR3. V is TRBV5-1 and J is TRBJ1-1, with D perhaps matching TRBD1 (5 bases). Germline values: CDR1 SGHRS, CDR2 YFSETQ. Trimming left V 5 bases short and J 1 base short, with 9 bases between. This CDR3 is built from 13 residues. CDR3 in amino acids: CASSPTGNTEAFF. In DNA form, the CDR3 reads TGCGCCAGCAGTCCTACAGGGAACACTGAAGCTTTCTTT.

The chain is built from TRBV18 and TRBJ2-1, with 7 bases that match TRBD2. With 2 bases clipped from V and 2 bases from J, the junction kept 3 bases outside the gene matches. Per germline, CDR1 KGHSH and CDR2 LQKENI. This CDR3 contains 15 residues. CDR3 DNA: TGTGCCAGCTCACCAGCAGCGGGGACCTACAATGAGCAGTTCTTC. Its translation is CASSPAAGTYNEQFF.

This clone occurred a few times. The chain combines TRBV28 with TRBJ1-1, with 7 bases matching TRBD1. Losses at the gene ends were 2 bases for V and 5 bases for J; bases not matched to a gene: 11. CDR1 and CDR2 from the germline V gene are MDHEN and SYDVKM. The CDR3 consists of 16 residues. The CDR3 DNA is TGTGCCAGCAGTTTAAGGGGGAGGGGGCGCGGAACTGAAGCTTTCTTT. It translates to CASSLRGRGRGTEAFF.

In nucleotides, the CDR3 is TGTGCCACCAGGCAGACAGGGGGCGACGATCAGCCCCAGCATTTT. Its protein is CATRQTGGDDQPQHF. The J gene is TRBJ1-5, the V gene TRBV10-3; TRBD1 matches 10 bases. From germline, CDR1 is ENHRY and CDR2 SYGVKD. With V trimmed by 10 bases and J by 5 bases, 11 bases remained unmatched. The CDR3 runs 15 residues.

This clone was recorded many times. Other nucleotide sequences from this sample produce the same CDR3. The chain combines TRBV14 with TRBJ2-7, with D hard to call. There are 14 residues in the CDR3. Germline CDR1 SGHDN, CDR2 FVKESK. Trimming took off 0 bases at V and 0 bases at J, with 6 bases between the two ends. CDR3: CASSQDASSYEQYF. The CDR3 DNA sequence: TGTGCCAGCAGCCAAGACGCTAGCTCCTACGAGCAGTACTTC.

The chain employs TRBV11-2 and TRBJ2-7; 9 positions agree with TRBD2. CDR1 SGHAT and CDR2 FQNNGV come from the germline V gene. This CDR3 region has 14 residues. With 5 bases clipped from V and 4 bases from J, the junction kept 6 bases outside the gene matches. CDR3 in DNA: TGTGCCAGCAGCGTTAGCGGGAGTGAGTACGAGCAGTACTTC. As protein: CASSVSGSEYEQYF.

V and J are TRBV13 and TRBJ2-6; D gene unclear. V lost 0 bases and J lost 0, with 9 bases in between. The V gene's germline CDR1 is PRHDT and CDR2 FYEKMQ (reference sequence). The CDR3 sequence is 17 residues long. The CDR3: CASSLGRRNSGANVLTF. CDR3 nucleotide sequence: TGTGCCAGCAGCTTAGGTCGGCGGAACTCTGGGGCCAACGTCCTGACTTTC.

The genes are TRBV29-1 and TRBJ1-4; D possibly corresponds to TRBD1 (5 bases). Germline CDR1 and CDR2: SQVTM and ANQGSEA. This CDR3 has 12 amino acids. Between the trimmed V and J ends, which lost 4 bases and 10 bases, there was a span of 13 bases. As DNA, the CDR3 is TGCAGCGTTGCGTCGGGGGAAGGAAAACTGTTTTTT. Amino acid sequence: CSVASGEGKLFF.

The rearrangement uses TRBV5-1 and TRBJ2-1, with D perhaps assigned TRBD1 or TRBD2 (5 bases each). This CDR3 has 14 residues. CDR1 and CDR2 from the germline V gene are SGHRS and YFSETQ. Trimming took off 5 bases at V and 9 bases at J, with 18 bases between the two ends. CDR3 bases: TGCGCCAGCAGTTCGGGGTGGGGCTCCAGTGAGCAGTTCTTC. It specifies CASSSGWGSSEQFF.

V is TRBV6-6 and J is TRBJ2-5; TRBD1 or TRBD2 may be the D gene (6 bases each). The CDR3 is 11 amino acids. CDR1 MNHNY and CDR2 SVGAGI come from the germline V gene (reference sequence). Trimming left V 10 bases short and J 4 bases short, with 10 bases between. In nucleotides, the CDR3 is TGTGCCACCAAGGGGGGAGAGACCCAGTACTTC. Translating gives CATKGGETQYF.